Listed here are 32 T cell receptor beta chains from one sample, sequenced in a study of cytomegalovirus exposure and HLA in healthy donors. With 60 Vbeta and 13 Jbeta primers, the PCR was carried out. The repertoire was sequenced with immunoSEQ multiplex PCR; TCRdb's copy has only in-frame clones and lacks some. The sample contains tens of thousands of clones, about 84% of which appear only once. The sequencing sample was made of PBMCs. All receptors derive from a girl aged 2 to 9 in good health and CMV-seropositive.

The sample holds one count of this clone. The rearrangement links TRBV20-1 to TRBJ1-1; possibly TRBD1 for D (5 bases). Germline CDR1 is DFQATT and CDR2 is SNEGSKA (reference sequence). Trimming shortened V by 5 bases and J by 8 bases, and 12 bases separated the two germline ends. CDR3 length equals 11 residues. CDR3 in DNA: TGCAGTGCTTCCTTAGACAGAGAAGCTTTCTTT. Its translation is CSASLDREAFF.

The V call is TRBV29-1, the J call TRBJ1-2, with 8 bases matching TRBD1. Germline CDR1 reads SQVTM; CDR2 reads ANQGSEA. The length of the CDR3 is 13 residues. V lost 6 bases and J lost 6; bases outside the gene matches: 9. CDR3 in DNA: TGCAGCGTGTGGGATGGGACAGGCAATGGCTACACCTTC. This sequence encodes CSVWDGTGNGYTF. Using reference TRBV29-1 and TRBJ1-2 for the parts outside the CDR3, the full variable domain is SAVISQKPSRDICQRGTSLTIQCQVDSQVTMMFWYRQQPGQSLTLIATANQGSEATYESGFVIDKFPISRPNLTFSTLTVSNMSPEDSSIYLCSVWDGTGNGYTFGSGTRLTVV.

The V and J genes are TRBV5-1 and TRBJ2-1, with D perhaps matching TRBD2 (5 bases). Looked up from germline, CDR1 is SGHRS and CDR2 is YFSETQ. Trimming removed 4 bases from V and 4 bases from J, with 12 bases in between. The CDR3 totals 14 residues. The CDR3 spells CASSTVLEYNEQFF. The CDR3 DNA reads as TGCGCCAGCAGCACCGTACTAGAATACAATGAGCAGTTCTTC. The whole variable domain, filled in from reference TRBV5-1 and TRBJ2-1, reads KAGVTQTPRYLIKTRGQQVTLSCSPISGHRSVSWYQQTPGQGLQFLFEYFSETQRNKGNFPGRFSGRQFSNSRSEMNVSTLELGDSALYLCASSTVLEYNEQFFGPGTRLTVL.

V is TRBV6-5 and J is TRBJ2-1; D is perhaps TRBD1 (6 bases). The CDR3 is 12 residues long. V shed 2 bases and J shed 14 bases, with 13 bases lying between them. The germline gives CDR1 MNHEY, CDR2 SVGAGI. The CDR3 loop reads CASSYGQGSEFF. DNA for the CDR3: TGTGCCAGCAGTTACGGGCAGGGGTCGGAGTTCTTC.

The rearrangement uses TRBV7-2 and TRBJ2-3, with 8 bases aligning to TRBD2. CDR3 size: 15 residues. V lost 5 bases to trimming and J lost 4 bases; unmatched junction nucleotides: 8. Germline lookup yields CDR1 SGHTA and CDR2 FQGNSA. DNA of the CDR3: TGTGCCAGCAGCCTCTGGACTAGCTTGTCAGATACGCAGTATTTT. Its translation is CASSLWTSLSDTQYF.

The table lists this clone with a few counts. The chain uses TRBV25-1 and TRBJ1-5; 7 bases align to TRBD1. This CDR3 comprises 14 residues. Germline trimming cut 2 bases from V and 8 bases from J; bases unmatched to any gene: 6. Germline lookup yields CDR1 MGHDK and CDR2 SYGVNS. In nucleotides, the CDR3 is TGTGCCAGCAGTGAAGGACAGGCGGAGAAGCCCCAGCATTTT. Protein: CASSEGQAEKPQHF.

The V call is TRBV5-1, the J call TRBJ2-3; D possibly corresponds to TRBD2 (6 bases). CDR1 SGHRS and CDR2 YFSETQ come from the germline V gene. The CDR3 has 15 residues. Trimming removed 0 bases at V and 2 bases at J, with 10 bases between. The CDR3 DNA reads as TGCGCCAGCAGCTTGGTGGGGGACTTCACAGATACGCAGTATTTT. It encodes CASSLVGDFTDTQYF. The variable domain in full, completed from reference TRBV5-1 and TRBJ2-3, reads KAGVTQTPRYLIKTRGQQVTLSCSPISGHRSVSWYQQTPGQGLQFLFEYFSETQRNKGNFPGRFSGRQFSNSRSEMNVSTLELGDSALYLCASSLVGDFTDTQYFGPGTRLTVL.

The chain employs TRBV4-2 and TRBJ1-1, with 8 bases matching TRBD1. In germline, CDR1 is LGHNA, CDR2 YNFKEQ. The CDR3 has 18 residues. J was trimmed by 6 bases and V by 1 base; bases with no gene match: 16. Written as DNA, the CDR3 is TGTGCCAGCAGCCAAGTGTTCACCGGGACAGGACCCGGGGCTGAAGCTTTCTTT. Translation gives CASSQVFTGTGPGAEAFF.

The table lists this clone with a count of one. This chain connects TRBV4-3 to TRBJ1-1; D uncertain. The CDR3 has 16 residues. CDR1 is LGHNA, CDR2 YSLEER, per germline. V was cut by 0 bases and J by 2 bases, with 13 bases left in between. Here the CDR3 reads CASSQDRGTSNTEAFF. CDR3 DNA: TGCGCCAGCAGCCAAGATAGAGGAACATCAAACACTGAAGCTTTCTTT.

The genes are TRBV25-1 and TRBJ2-2; D not certain. The V and J ends lost 6 bases and 9 bases respectively, with 8 bases between them. CDR3 size: 11 residues. The germline gives CDR1 MGHDK, CDR2 SYGVNS. The CDR3 coding sequence is TGTGCCAGCAGAACACACAGGGAGCTGTTTTTT. Translated: CASRTHRELFF. Full variable domain (remainder filled in from reference TRBV25-1 and TRBJ2-2): EADIYQTPRYLVIGTGKKITLECSQTMGHDKMYWYQQDPGMELHLIHYSYGVNSTEKGDLSSESTVSRIRTEHFPLTLESARPSHTSQYLCASRTHRELFFGEGSRLTVL.

This clone occurred once. The V and J genes are TRBV27 and TRBJ2-1, with D unclear. CDR3 length equals 13 residues. Germline V CDR1 and CDR2: MNHEY, SMNVEV (reference sequence). Trimming removed 5 bases at V and 7 bases at J, with 12 bases between. The CDR3 protein is CASSPQAPNEQFF. The DNA of the CDR3 is TGTGCCAGCAGTCCCCAGGCACCGAATGAGCAGTTCTTC.

This chain joins TRBV28 and TRBJ2-7, with D unresolved. Trimming left V 4 bases short and J 2 bases short, with 9 bases between. The germline CDR1 and CDR2 sequences are MDHEN and SYDVKM. The length of the CDR3 is 13 residues. Here the CDR3 reads CASSSQETYEQYF. Written as DNA, the CDR3 is TGTGCCAGCAGTTCCCAGGAAACCTACGAGCAGTACTTC.

J is TRBJ1-1 and V is TRBV14; D is ambiguous. Deletions cut 3 bases from V and 4 bases from J, with 18 bases between. The length of the CDR3 is 16 residues. The germline CDR1 and CDR2 sequences are SGHDN and FVKESK. The DNA of the CDR3 is TGTGCCAGCAGCCATAGAACTGTTAGGGAGCTCACTGAAGCTTTCTTT. It codes for CASSHRTVRELTEAFF. Variable domain in full (rest from reference TRBV14 and TRBJ1-1): EAGVTQFPSHSVIEKGQTVTLRCDPISGHDNLYWYRRVMGKEIKFLLHFVKESKQDESGMPNNRFLAERTGGTYSTLKVQPAELEDSGVYFCASSHRTVRELTEAFFGQGTRLTVV.

The chain couples TRBV27 to TRBJ2-1, with a possible D match to TRBD1 (6 bases). The germline V gene encodes CDR1 MNHEY and CDR2 SMNVEV (reference sequence). V gave up 6 bases and J gave up 2 bases, with 17 bases separating them. This CDR3 comprises 16 residues. CDR3 sequence reads: CASSDLGAGAYNEQFF. Here the CDR3 DNA reads TGTGCCAGCAGCGACCTCGGGGCAGGGGCCTACAATGAGCAGTTCTTC.

CDR3 sequence: CASSYGSGTYEQYF. The DNA for the CDR3 is TGTGCCAGCAGTTACGGCTCGGGGACCTACGAGCAGTACTTC. The chain has TRBV6-6 and TRBJ2-7; tentatively, D is TRBD2 (5 bases). CDR3 length: 14 amino acids. The germline V gene encodes CDR1 MNHNY and CDR2 SVGAGI (reference sequence). V was clipped by 2 bases and J by 2 bases, with 10 bases between them.

This rearrangement joins TRBV11-2 to TRBJ2-2; TRBD2 might be the D (5 bases). The CDR3 runs 17 residues. Germline V gives CDR1 SGHAT, CDR2 FQNNGV. V was shortened by 0 bases and J by 3 bases, with 14 bases between the two germline ends. DNA of the CDR3: TGTGCCAGCAGCTTAGAGGTTGCTAGCAGGTACACCGGGGAGCTGTTTTTT. It specifies CASSLEVASRYTGELFF.

The genes are TRBV6-1 and TRBJ1-1, with 8 bases aligning to TRBD1. J gave up 6 bases and V 2 bases, and 2 bases lay outside the gene matches. This CDR3 region has 13 residues. CDR1 and CDR2 (germline): MNHNS, SASEGT. The CDR3 nucleotides read TGTGCCAGCAGTGAAAGGACAGGGTCTGAAGCTTTCTTT. This gives the protein CASSERTGSEAFF.

This chain links TRBV11-2 with TRBJ2-7; TRBD2 matches at 8 bases. The CDR3 covers 16 residues. Germline V gives CDR1 SGHAT, CDR2 FQNNGV. V shed 4 bases and J 0 bases; nucleotides not matched to a gene: 8. The CDR3 DNA sequence: TGTGCCAGCAGCTCGGCGGCGGGGGGCTCCTCCTACGAGCAGTACTTC. It yields the protein CASSSAAGGSSYEQYF.

This sequence joins TRBV13 and TRBJ2-7; D is possibly TRBD1 (6 bases). Trimming pared 4 bases from V and 3 bases from J, leaving 7 bases between. The CDR3 is 12 residues long. Looked up from germline, CDR1 is PRHDT and CDR2 is FYEKMQ (reference sequence). The CDR3 spells CASSSRGYEQYF. The CDR3 nucleotides are TGTGCCAGCAGCTCCAGGGGCTACGAGCAGTACTTC.

This chain joins TRBV11-2 and TRBJ2-5; 8 bases map to TRBD1. Trimming removed 5 bases from V and 5 bases from J; junction bases left unmatched: 10. The CDR3 runs to 15 residues. Germline lookup yields CDR1 SGHAT and CDR2 FQNNGV. In DNA, the CDR3 is TGTGCCAGCAGCAACCCTGGACAGGGACGGGAGACCCAGTACTTC. Amino acid sequence: CASSNPGQGRETQYF.

The gene calls are TRBV30 and TRBJ2-3; TRBD2 aligns across 7 bases. This CDR3 is built from 15 residues. The J segment lost 4 bases and the V segment lost 0 bases, leaving 7 bases of the junction unmatched. Per the germline V gene, CDR1 is GTSNPN and CDR2 is SVGIG (reference sequence). This CDR3 reads CAWSVRRELPDTQYF. The CDR3 DNA is TGTGCCTGGAGTGTCCGGCGGGAGCTACCAGATACGCAGTATTTT.

The chain combines TRBV5-1 with TRBJ1-4; D is ambiguous. Germline V CDR1 and CDR2: SGHRS, YFSETQ. This CDR3 has 12 amino acids. The V end lost 6 bases, the J end lost 5 bases, and 8 bases lay between the germline ends. The DNA of the CDR3 is TGCGCCAGCATAGCGAGGAATGAAAAACTGTTTTTT. Translation gives CASIARNEKLFF.

The chain links TRBV10-3 to TRBJ1-2, with TRBD1 identical over 10 bases. This CDR3 spans 15 amino acids. V was clipped by 6 bases and J by 3 bases; unmatched bases: 7. From germline, CDR1 is ENHRY and CDR2 SYGVKD. CDR3 bases: TGTGCCATCAGGGCCGGGACAGGGGTCGACTATGGCTACACCTTC. Encoded protein: CAIRAGTGVDYGYTF.

This chain joins TRBV7-8 and TRBJ2-7; possibly TRBD2 for D (5 bases). CDR3 size: 13 residues. The V end lost 5 bases, the J end lost 2 bases, and 10 bases lay between the germline ends. The germline gives CDR1 SGHVS, CDR2 FQNEAQ. For the CDR3, the DNA is TGTGCCAGCAGCGAAGGACTGCCCTACGAGCAGTACTTC. Its protein is CASSEGLPYEQYF.

V and J are TRBV4-3 and TRBJ2-3, with 12 bases lining up with TRBD2. The V and J ends lost 0 bases and 4 bases, in that order; junction bases with no gene match: 14. Germline V CDR1 and CDR2: LGHNA, YSLEER. This CDR3 contains 20 residues. CDR3 protein: CASSQDVPGSSGRVSDTQYF. The CDR3 coding sequence is TGCGCCAGCAGCCAAGATGTACCGGGATCTAGCGGGAGGGTCTCAGATACGCAGTATTTT.

This chain joins TRBV6-6 and TRBJ1-5; D is ambiguous. CDR1 is MNHNY, CDR2 SVGAGI, per germline (reference sequence). The ends were cut back, 10 bases at V and 8 bases at J, with 15 bases in the middle. This CDR3 comprises 12 residues. The DNA of the CDR3 is TGTGCCACCTGTACATCGGGGAAGCCCCAGCATTTT. Translation: CATCTSGKPQHF.

This chain uses TRBV4-1 with TRBJ2-7, with TRBD2 as a possible D gene (5 bases). The CDR3 totals 15 residues. CDR1 and CDR2 from the germline V gene are MGHRA and YSYEKL. V was clipped by 4 bases and J by 5 bases, with 18 bases between them. CDR3 in amino acids: CASSPHPGWKNEQYF. In DNA form, the CDR3 reads TGCGCCAGCAGCCCCCATCCGGGGTGGAAGAACGAGCAGTACTTC.

The CDR3 spells CSVATSGRKGEQFF. The CDR3 bases are TGCAGCGTCGCGACTAGCGGGAGGAAGGGTGAGCAGTTCTTC. This rearrangement joins TRBV29-1 to TRBJ2-1; 13 nucleotides line up with TRBD2. CDR3 length equals 14 residues. Germline CDR1 is SQVTM and CDR2 is ANQGSEA. J gave up 9 bases and V 6 bases, and 8 bases lay outside the gene matches.

The chain couples TRBV4-1 to TRBJ1-1; 7 nucleotides agree with TRBD1. The CDR3 is 15 amino acids. J gave up 4 bases and V 5 bases, and 10 bases lay outside the gene matches. Germline assignment: CDR1 MGHRA and CDR2 YSYEKL. DNA of the CDR3: TGCGCCAGCAGCACACGGACAGGTCGGGGCACTGAAGCTTTCTTT. Amino acids: CASSTRTGRGTEAFF.

The J gene is TRBJ1-3, the V gene TRBV15; the D gene is possibly TRBD1 (5 bases). The V end was cut by 11 bases, the J end by 7 bases, with 27 bases between. Germline values: CDR1 LNHNV, CDR2 YYDKDF (reference sequence). The CDR3 has 16 amino acids. As DNA, the CDR3 is TGTGCCTCCGCGCGGCCGGGAGCACGGGGGATCAACACCATATATTTT. Translating it yields CASARPGARGINTIYF.

Comment on this clone: A junction end diverges from the germline sequence, so it may reflect a read error. The V and J genes are TRBV30 and TRBJ1-5; TRBD1 matches at 10 bases. Germline V lookup: CDR1 GTSNPN, CDR2 SVGIG (reference sequence). The CDR3 is 17 amino acids. This chain's CDR3 is CAWSPGTGDNSNQPQNF. The CDR3 DNA is TGTGCCTGGAGCCCCGGGACAGGGGATAATAGCAATCAGCCCCAGAATTTT.

The chain is built from TRBV7-9 and TRBJ2-7; D might be TRBD1 (5 bases). V dropped 0 bases and J dropped 5 bases, with 11 bases sitting between them. The CDR3 loop spans 14 amino acids. The germline V gene has CDR1 SEHNR and CDR2 FQNEAQ (reference sequence). The CDR3 DNA sequence: TGTGCCAGCAGCTTAGCCCAGGGCGTAAACGAGCAGTACTTC. Translated: CASSLAQGVNEQYF.